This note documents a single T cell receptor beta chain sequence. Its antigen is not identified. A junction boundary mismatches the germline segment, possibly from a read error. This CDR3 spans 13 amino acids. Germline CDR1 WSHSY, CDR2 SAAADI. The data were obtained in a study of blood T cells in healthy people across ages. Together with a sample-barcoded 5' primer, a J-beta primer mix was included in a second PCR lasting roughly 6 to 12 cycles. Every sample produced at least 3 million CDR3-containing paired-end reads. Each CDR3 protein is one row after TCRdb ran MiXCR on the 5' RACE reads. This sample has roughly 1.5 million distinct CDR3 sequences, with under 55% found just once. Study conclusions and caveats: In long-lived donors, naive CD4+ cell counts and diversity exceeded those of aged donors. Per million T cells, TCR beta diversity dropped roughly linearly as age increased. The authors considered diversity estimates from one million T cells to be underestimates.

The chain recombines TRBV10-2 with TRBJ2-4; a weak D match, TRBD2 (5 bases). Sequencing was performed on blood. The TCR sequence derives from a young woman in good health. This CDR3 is CASANSANNIQYF. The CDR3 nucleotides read TGCGCCAGCGCAAATAGCGCCAATAACATTCAGTACTTC.